A selection of T cell receptor beta chains follows, all from one sample in a study of radiotherapy plus CTLA-4 blockade in lung cancer. The table came from immunoSEQ multiplex PCR; TCRdb's copy has only in-frame clones and leaves some out. The data show just under 45,000 clones, roughly 67% seen once. The sequencing used peripheral blood, collected from a patient treated with radiotherapy plus ipilimumab. These receptors all come from a human donor with non-small cell lung cancer who had a partial response to radiotherapy plus ipilimumab. CDR3s include the opening cysteine and the closing phenylalanine or tryptophan. The D gene is left open where the match is weak. Clone size appears in some rows only: once, few, many, or a class for an expanded clone.

D: NA; size: NA; V: TRBV25-1; J: TRBJ2-4; DNA: TGTGCCAGCAGTGAATACGGGGTGAGGGACATTCAGTACTTC; CDR3: CASSEYGVRDIQYF
D: TRBD2; size: few; V: TRBV30; J: TRBJ2-5; DNA: TGTGCCTGGAGTGAAGGGTGGACTAGCGAAGAGACCCAGTACTTC; CDR3: CAWSEGWTSEETQYF
D: TRBD2; size: NA; V: TRBV10-3; J: TRBJ2-7; DNA: TGTGCCATCAGCAATCCTAGCGGGGGCTCCTACGAGCAGTACTTC; CDR3: CAISNPSGGSYEQYF
D: NA; size: NA; V: TRBV2; J: TRBJ1-5; DNA: TGTGCCAGCAGTGGGGATGGGAGGGTACGCCAGCCCCAGCATTTT; CDR3: CASSGDGRVRQPQHF
D: TRBD1; size: NA; V: TRBV19; J: TRBJ1-1; DNA: TGTGCCAGTAGCCCGGGCCCACAGGGGAGGAACACTGAAGCTTTCTTT; CDR3: CASSPGPQGRNTEAFF
D: NA; size: NA; V: TRBV6-6; J: TRBJ2-3; DNA: TGTGCCAGCAGTACGCAGGATAGCACAGATACGCAGTATTTT; CDR3: CASSTQDSTDTQYF
D: NA; size: NA; V: TRBV5-6; J: TRBJ1-2; DNA: TGTGCCAGCAGCTTGGGGGGCGTTAGGTATGGCTACACCTTC; CDR3: CASSLGGVRYGYTF
D: NA; size: few; V: TRBV19; J: TRBJ1-1; DNA: TGTGCCAGTAGTAGAGGACAAGACACTGAAGCTTTCTTT; CDR3: CASSRGQDTEAFF
D: NA; size: once; V: TRBV7-9; J: TRBJ1-5; DNA: TGTGCCAGCAGCTTTGGGGGGGCCTCTCAGCCCCAGCATTTT; CDR3: CASSFGGASQPQHF
D: TRBD2; size: NA; V: TRBV27; J: TRBJ2-2; DNA: TGTGCCAGCAGTTTAATACTGTCGGGGGGGCCGAACACCGGGGAGCTGTTTTTT; CDR3: CASSLILSGGPNTGELFF
D: TRBD1; size: NA; V: TRBV18; J: TRBJ2-1; DNA: TGTGCCAGCTCACCGCAGGGACAGAAAAATGAGCAGTTCTTC; CDR3: CASSPQGQKNEQFF
D: TRBD1; size: NA; V: TRBV7-8; J: TRBJ1-1; DNA: TGTGCCAGCAGCCTAACAGGGGACACTGAAGCTTTCTTT; CDR3: CASSLTGDTEAFF
D: TRBD1; size: NA; V: TRBV4-2; J: TRBJ2-3; DNA: TGTGCCAGCAGCCAAGAGGAAGGACAGGGGGAGGATACGCAGTATTTT; CDR3: CASSQEEGQGEDTQYF
D: TRBD1; size: few; V: TRBV7-6; J: TRBJ2-2; DNA: TGTGCCAGCAGCTTAGGGACAGGGACCGGGGAGCTGTTTTTT; CDR3: CASSLGTGTGELFF
D: NA; size: NA; V: TRBV6-5; J: TRBJ2-5; DNA: TGTGCCAGCAGCATGGACAGAACGGGGACCCAGTACTTC; CDR3: CASSMDRTGTQYF
D: NA; size: NA; V: TRBV4-2; J: TRBJ1-1; DNA: TGTGCCAGCAGCCAAGCTCCGACAGTGAACACTGAAGCTTTCTTT; CDR3: CASSQAPTVNTEAFF
D: NA; size: NA; V: TRBV28; J: TRBJ2-5; DNA: TGTGCCAGCAGTTTCCCCTCTACAGTGGCGAGAGAGACCCAGTACTTC; CDR3: CASSFPSTVARETQYF
D: NA; size: NA; V: TRBV18; J: TRBJ1-1; DNA: TGTGCCAGCTCACCAAACGCGAGAGGGAACACTGAAGCCTTCTTT; CDR3: CASSPNARGNTEAFF
D: NA; size: once; V: TRBV7-9; J: TRBJ2-2; DNA: TGTGCCAGCAGCTTAGGGTGGCGGGCAAACACCGGGGAGCTGTTTTTT; CDR3: CASSLGWRANTGELFF
D: NA; size: NA; V: TRBV5-5; J: TRBJ1-2; DNA: TGTGCCAGCAGCTTGACAGGTCGCTATGGCTACACCTTC; CDR3: CASSLTGRYGYTF
D: TRBD2; size: NA; V: TRBV6-5; J: TRBJ2-1; DNA: TGTGCCAGCAGGGAGGGACTAGTGGTAGAGAATGAGCAGTTCTTC; CDR3: CASREGLVVENEQFF
D: NA; size: NA; V: TRBV19; J: TRBJ1-4; DNA: TGTGCCAGTAGTACAGGGCGGCCGGAGGAAAAACTGTTTTTT; CDR3: CASSTGRPEEKLFF
D: TRBD2; size: NA; V: TRBV5-4; J: TRBJ2-3; DNA: TGTGCCAGCAGCCGTAGCGGGGGAGCCACAGATACGCAGTATTTT; CDR3: CASSRSGGATDTQYF
D: NA; size: NA; V: TRBV16; J: TRBJ2-7; DNA: TGTGCCAGCAGCCAATCTCAGGGCCCCTACGAGCAGTACTTC; CDR3: CASSQSQGPYEQYF
D: TRBD2; size: NA; V: TRBV7-6; J: TRBJ2-2; DNA: TGTGCCAGCAGCTCCTACGGGACTAGCAGGGCGGCCGGGGAGCTGTTTTTT; CDR3: CASSSYGTSRAAGELFF
D: TRBD2; size: NA; V: TRBV15; J: TRBJ2-1; DNA: TGTGCCACCAGCAGCGCGTGGGGAGGGAGAGCCTACAATGAGCAGTTCTTC; CDR3: CATSSAWGGRAYNEQFF
D: NA; size: few; V: TRBV6-1; J: TRBJ1-3; DNA: TGTGCCATCACCCGGGATTCTATCTCTGGAAACACCATATATTTT; CDR3: CAITRDSISGNTIYF
D: NA; size: NA; V: TRBV6-1; J: TRBJ1-1; DNA: TGTGCCAGCAGTGACGACCCACGACAGCGATTTTTCAACACTGAAGCTTTCTTT; CDR3: CASSDDPRQRFFNTEAFF
D: TRBD1; size: NA; V: TRBV4-2; J: TRBJ2-7; DNA: TGTGCCAGCAGCCAAAGGGGACAGGGGGCGCACAACGAGCAGTACTTC; CDR3: CASSQRGQGAHNEQYF
D: NA; size: NA; V: TRBV4-3; J: TRBJ2-5; DNA: TGCGCCAGCAGCCTTAACCAGAACCCAGGGACCCAGTACTTC; CDR3: CASSLNQNPGTQYF
D: NA; size: NA; V: TRBV5-5; J: TRBJ1-1; DNA: TGTGCCAGCAGCTTAGGGCAGGGAGGAGGGACTGAAGCTTTCTTT; CDR3: CASSLGQGGGTEAFF
D: NA; size: NA; V: TRBV30; J: TRBJ2-1; DNA: TGTGCCTGGAGAGGGGTACGGGAGCAGTTCTTC; CDR3: CAWRGVREQFF
D: NA; size: NA; V: TRBV7-3; J: TRBJ2-2; DNA: TGTGCCAGCAGCCCCCGAGGTAGCGGTGACACCGGGGAGCTGTTTTTT; CDR3: CASSPRGSGDTGELFF
D: TRBD1; size: NA; V: TRBV7-2; J: TRBJ1-3; DNA: TGTGCCAGCAGCTTAGCCGGGACAGGGGATGGAAACACCATATATTTT; CDR3: CASSLAGTGDGNTIYF
D: TRBD2; size: NA; V: TRBV6-1; J: TRBJ2-1; DNA: TGTGCCAGCAGTGCGAGCGGGAGCTCCTACAATGAGCAGTTCTTC; CDR3: CASSASGSSYNEQFF
D: TRBD2; size: NA; V: TRBV5-1; J: TRBJ2-1; DNA: TGCGCCAGCCAATCCGGGACTAGCGGGAGTCGTGAGCAGTTCTTC; CDR3: CASQSGTSGSREQFF
D: NA; size: NA; V: TRBV7-3; J: TRBJ2-1; DNA: TGTGCCAGCAGCAGACCACCTCCTGGCGGGGAAATTTTCTTC; CDR3: CASSRPPPGGEIFF
D: TRBD1; size: few; V: TRBV7-2; J: TRBJ1-3; DNA: TGTGCCAGCAAGGTCGACAGGGCTGGAAACACCATATATTTT; CDR3: CASKVDRAGNTIYF
D: TRBD2; size: NA; V: TRBV6-5; J: TRBJ2-7; DNA: TGTGCCAGCAGTTACTCCGGGAGGCCCCTAGCCGAGCAGTACTTC; CDR3: CASSYSGRPLAEQYF
D: NA; size: NA; V: TRBV6-5; J: TRBJ2-7; DNA: TGTGCCAGCAGTGCCCCCCTAGCGACCTACGAGCAGTACTTC; CDR3: CASSAPLATYEQYF
D: NA; size: NA; V: TRBV5-1; J: TRBJ2-7; DNA: TGCGCCAGCAGCGCCGGTGGGAGCTCCTACGAGCAGTACTTC; CDR3: CASSAGGSSYEQYF
D: TRBD2; size: NA; V: TRBV6-6; J: TRBJ2-1; DNA: TGTGCCAGCAGGAGAAGCGGGAGTCTTTACAATGAGCAGTTCTTC; CDR3: CASRRSGSLYNEQFF
D: NA; size: NA; V: TRBV10-3; J: TRBJ1-3; DNA: TGTGCCATCAGAGCGGGCTCTGGAAACACCATATATTTT; CDR3: CAIRAGSGNTIYF
D: NA; size: NA; V: TRBV30; J: TRBJ1-2; DNA: TGTGCCTGGGTCTCTACAGGTGGCGGTGGCTACACCTTC; CDR3: CAWVSTGGGGYTF
D: NA; size: NA; V: TRBV10-3; J: TRBJ1-4; DNA: TGTGCCGCACGGGGGGAAGTGGATGAAAAACTGTTTTTT; CDR3: CAARGEVDEKLFF
D: NA; size: NA; V: TRBV9; J: TRBJ2-2; DNA: TGTGCCAGCAGCGGAGGGAGGTACACCGGGGAGCTGTTTTTT; CDR3: CASSGGRYTGELFF
D: TRBD1; size: NA; V: TRBV6-1; J: TRBJ1-1; DNA: TGTGCCAGCGGGACAGGGGGGGTGAACACTGAAGCTTTCTTT; CDR3: CASGTGGVNTEAFF
D: NA; size: few; V: TRBV5-4; J: TRBJ1-2; DNA: TGTGCCAGCAGCGCCCCAAGTGGAACTAACTACACCTTC; CDR3: CASSAPSGTNYTF
D: NA; size: few; V: TRBV4-1; J: TRBJ1-2; DNA: TGCGCCAGCAGCGAGGCAAACTATGGCTACACCTTC; CDR3: CASSEANYGYTF
D: NA; size: NA; V: TRBV4-1; J: TRBJ1-3; DNA: TGCGCCAGCAGCCAGGAGGGGGGAAACACCATATATTTT; CDR3: CASSQEGGNTIYF